This TCR beta chain was captured by sequencing in a study of tumor-infiltrating lymphocytes in primary liver carcinoma. Constant-region priming of 500 to 550 ng total RNA yielded TCR beta cDNA. Three nested multiplex PCR rounds of slightly modified ARM-PCR generated TCR beta libraries. TRBV1-TRBV30 forward and Cbeta reverse primers drove the first two roughly 10-cycle rounds. MiXCR, applied by TCRdb to the multiplex PCR reads, yields one record per CDR3 protein. The sample has roughly 50,000 distinct CDR3 sequences, about 68% seen once. The CDR3 consists of 15 residues. Trimming took 0 bases from V and 15 from J; bases not matched to a gene: 11. Germline V lookup: CDR1 LGHNA, CDR2 YNFKEQ. At least ten counts were recorded for this clonotype. The tissue used was unsorted bulk material of roughly 17-34 mg. RNA and DNA were co-extracted from it with the AllPrep DNA/RNA mini kit.

Sequencing was performed on liver tumor tissue from sampling region 2. Sample subset: tumor region T2, inferior pole. V and J are TRBV4-2 and TRBJ2-1, with TRBD2 identical over 10 bases. The clonotype was recovered from a man aged 40-49 years with primary liver carcinoma and hepatitis B virus infection. The CDR3 here is CASSQDSLAGEPPFF. The CDR3 DNA reads as TGTGCCAGCAGCCAAGATTCCCTAGCGGGAGAACCACCGTTCTTC.